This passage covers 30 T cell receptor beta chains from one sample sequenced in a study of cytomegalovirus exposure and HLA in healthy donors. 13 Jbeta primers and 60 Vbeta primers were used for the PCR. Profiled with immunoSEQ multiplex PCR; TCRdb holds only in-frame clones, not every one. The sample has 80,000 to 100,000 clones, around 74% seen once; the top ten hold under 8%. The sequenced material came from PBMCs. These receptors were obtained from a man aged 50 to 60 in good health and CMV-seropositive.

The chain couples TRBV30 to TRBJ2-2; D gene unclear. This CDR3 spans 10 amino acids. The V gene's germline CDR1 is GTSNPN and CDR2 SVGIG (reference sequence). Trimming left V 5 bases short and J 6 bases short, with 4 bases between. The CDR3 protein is CAWGPGELFF. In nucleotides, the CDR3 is TGTGCCTGGGGGCCCGGGGAGCTGTTTTTT.

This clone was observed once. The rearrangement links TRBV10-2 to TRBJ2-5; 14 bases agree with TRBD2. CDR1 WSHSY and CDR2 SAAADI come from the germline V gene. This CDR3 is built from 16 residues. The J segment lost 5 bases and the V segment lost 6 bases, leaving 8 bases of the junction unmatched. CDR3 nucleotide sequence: TGCGCCAGCAGAGGACTAGCGGGGGGCCCTGGCGAGACCCAGTACTTC. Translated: CASRGLAGGPGETQYF.

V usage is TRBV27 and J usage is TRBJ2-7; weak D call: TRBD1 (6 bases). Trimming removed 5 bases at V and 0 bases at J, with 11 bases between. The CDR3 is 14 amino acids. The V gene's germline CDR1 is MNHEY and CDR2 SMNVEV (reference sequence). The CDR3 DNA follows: TGTGCCAGCAGTCGTTCAGGGGTCTCCTACGAGCAGTACTTC. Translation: CASSRSGVSYEQYF.

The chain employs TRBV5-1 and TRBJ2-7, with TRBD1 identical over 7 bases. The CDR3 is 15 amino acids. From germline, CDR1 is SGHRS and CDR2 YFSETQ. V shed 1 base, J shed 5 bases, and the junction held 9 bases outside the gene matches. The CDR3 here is CASSLSQGHFHEQYF. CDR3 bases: TGCGCCAGCAGCTTGTCACAGGGGCACTTCCACGAGCAGTACTTC. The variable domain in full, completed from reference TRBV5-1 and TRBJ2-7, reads KAGVTQTPRYLIKTRGQQVTLSCSPISGHRSVSWYQQTPGQGLQFLFEYFSETQRNKGNFPGRFSGRQFSNSRSEMNVSTLELGDSALYLCASSLSQGHFHEQYFGPGTRLTVT.

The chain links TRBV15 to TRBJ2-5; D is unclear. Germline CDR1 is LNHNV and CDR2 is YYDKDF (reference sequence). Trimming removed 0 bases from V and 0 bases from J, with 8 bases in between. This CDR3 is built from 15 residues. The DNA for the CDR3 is TGTGCCACCAGCAGAGATATAGGAGACCAAGAGACCCAGTACTTC. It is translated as CATSRDIGDQETQYF.

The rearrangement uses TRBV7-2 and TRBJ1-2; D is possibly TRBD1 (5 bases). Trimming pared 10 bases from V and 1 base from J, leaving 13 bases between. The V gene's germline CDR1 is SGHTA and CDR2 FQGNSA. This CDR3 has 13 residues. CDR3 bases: TGTGCCACCTCTCCCGACAGTAACTATGGCTACACCTTC. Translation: CATSPDSNYGYTF.

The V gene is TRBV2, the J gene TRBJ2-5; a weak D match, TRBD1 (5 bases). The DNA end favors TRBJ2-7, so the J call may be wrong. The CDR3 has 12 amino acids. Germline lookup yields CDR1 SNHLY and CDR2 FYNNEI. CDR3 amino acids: CASSTPGIEQYF. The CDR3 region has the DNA TGTGCCAGCAGTACCCCAGGGATCGAGCAGTACTTC.

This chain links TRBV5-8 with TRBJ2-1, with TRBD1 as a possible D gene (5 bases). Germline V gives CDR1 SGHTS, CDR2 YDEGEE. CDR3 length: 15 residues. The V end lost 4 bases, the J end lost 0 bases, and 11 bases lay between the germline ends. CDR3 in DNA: TGTGCCAGCAGCCCGACAGTAAACTCCTACAATGAGCAGTTCTTC. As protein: CASSPTVNSYNEQFF. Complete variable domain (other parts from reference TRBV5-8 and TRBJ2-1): EAGVTQSPTHLIKTRGQQATLRCSPISGHTSVYWYQQALGLGLQFLLWYDEGEERNRGNFPPRFSGRQFPNYSSELNVNALELEDSALYLCASSPTVNSYNEQFFGPGTRLTVL.

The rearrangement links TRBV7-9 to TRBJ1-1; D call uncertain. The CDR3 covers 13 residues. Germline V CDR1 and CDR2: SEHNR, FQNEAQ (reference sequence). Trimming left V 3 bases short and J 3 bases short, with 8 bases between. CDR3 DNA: TGTGCCAGCAGCTTGTTAGGAGACACTGAAGCTTTCTTT. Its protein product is CASSLLGDTEAFF.

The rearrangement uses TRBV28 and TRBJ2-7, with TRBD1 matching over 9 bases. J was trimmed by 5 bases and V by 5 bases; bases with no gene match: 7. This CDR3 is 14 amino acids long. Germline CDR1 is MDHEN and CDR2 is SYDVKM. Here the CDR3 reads CASSLGTGLNEQYF. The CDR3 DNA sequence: TGTGCCAGCAGTCTCGGGACAGGGTTGAACGAGCAGTACTTC.

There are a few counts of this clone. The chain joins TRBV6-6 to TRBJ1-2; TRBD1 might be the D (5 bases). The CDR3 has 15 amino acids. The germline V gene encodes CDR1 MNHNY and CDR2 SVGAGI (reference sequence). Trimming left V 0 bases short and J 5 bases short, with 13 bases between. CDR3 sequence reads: CASSYSPQTVYGYTF. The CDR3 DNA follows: TGTGCCAGCAGTTACTCACCCCAGACAGTATATGGCTACACCTTC.

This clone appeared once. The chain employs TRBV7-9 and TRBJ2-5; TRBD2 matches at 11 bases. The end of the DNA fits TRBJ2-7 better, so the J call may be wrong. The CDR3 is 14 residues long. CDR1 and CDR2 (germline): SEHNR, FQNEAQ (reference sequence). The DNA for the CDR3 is TGTGCCAGCAGCATTAGCGGGGGGGCCTACGAGCAGTACTTC. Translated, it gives CASSISGGAYEQYF.

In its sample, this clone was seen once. CDR3: CASSYSWASNEQFF. The CDR3 DNA reads TGTGCCAGCAGTTACTCTTGGGCTTCCAATGAGCAGTTCTTC. The chain uses TRBV6-5 and TRBJ2-1; D gene unclear. V lost 0 bases to trimming and J lost 6 bases, with 9 bases between them. This CDR3 comprises 14 residues. CDR1 MNHEY and CDR2 SVGAGI come from the germline V gene.

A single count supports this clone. As DNA, the CDR3 is TGTGCCAGCCGCACAGGGGTCGATGAAAAACTGTTTTTT. It codes for CASRTGVDEKLFF. This chain connects TRBV7-9 to TRBJ1-4; 7 bases line up with TRBD1. Germline trimming cut 8 bases from V and 6 bases from J; bases unmatched to any gene: 6. Germline CDR1 and CDR2: SEHNR and FQNEAQ (reference sequence). The CDR3 is 13 residues long. The full variable domain, its missing parts supplied by reference TRBV7-9 and TRBJ1-4, is DTGVSQNPRHKITKRGQNVTFRCDPISEHNRLYWYRQTLGQGPEFLTYFQNEAQLEKSRLLSDRFSAERPKGSFSTLEIQRTEQGDSAMYLCASRTGVDEKLFFGSGTQLSVL.

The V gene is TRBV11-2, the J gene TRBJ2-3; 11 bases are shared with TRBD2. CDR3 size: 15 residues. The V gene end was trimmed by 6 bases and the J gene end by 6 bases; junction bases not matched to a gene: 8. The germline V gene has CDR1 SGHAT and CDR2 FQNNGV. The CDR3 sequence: CASRSLAGVGDTQYF. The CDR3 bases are TGTGCCAGCAGGTCACTAGCGGGGGTAGGTGATACGCAGTATTTT.

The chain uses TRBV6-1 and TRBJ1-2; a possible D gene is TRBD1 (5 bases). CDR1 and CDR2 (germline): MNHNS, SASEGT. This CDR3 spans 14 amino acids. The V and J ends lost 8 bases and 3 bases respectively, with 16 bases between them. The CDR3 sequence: CASGQGRGDYGYTF. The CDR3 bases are TGTGCCAGCGGCCAAGGGAGGGGTGACTATGGCTACACCTTC.

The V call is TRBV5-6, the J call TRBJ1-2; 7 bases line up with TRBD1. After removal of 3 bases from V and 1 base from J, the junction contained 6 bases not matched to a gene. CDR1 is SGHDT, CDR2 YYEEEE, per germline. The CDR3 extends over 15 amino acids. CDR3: CASSSTGLINYGYTF. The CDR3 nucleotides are TGTGCCAGCAGCTCGACAGGGCTCATTAACTATGGCTACACCTTC. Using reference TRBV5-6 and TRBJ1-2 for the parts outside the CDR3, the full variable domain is DAGVTQSPTHLIKTRGQQVTLRCSPKSGHDTVSWYQQALGQGPQFIFQYYEEEERQRGNFPDRFSGHQFPNYSSELNVNALLLGDSALYLCASSSTGLINYGYTFGSGTRLTVV.

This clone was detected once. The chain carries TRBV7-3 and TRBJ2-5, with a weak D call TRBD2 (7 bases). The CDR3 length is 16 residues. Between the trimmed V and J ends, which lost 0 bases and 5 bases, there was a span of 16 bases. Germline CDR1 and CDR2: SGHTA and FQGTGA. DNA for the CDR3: TGTGCCAGCAGCTTAACGTCTGGGGGGGGCTGGGAGACCCAGTACTTC. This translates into CASSLTSGGGWETQYF.

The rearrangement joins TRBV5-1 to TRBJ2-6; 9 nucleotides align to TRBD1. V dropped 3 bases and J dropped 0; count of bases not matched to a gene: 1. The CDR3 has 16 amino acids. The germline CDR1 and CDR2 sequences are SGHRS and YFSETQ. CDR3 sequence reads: CASSSQGASGANVLTF. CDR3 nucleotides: TGCGCCAGCAGCTCACAGGGGGCCTCTGGGGCCAACGTCCTGACTTTC.

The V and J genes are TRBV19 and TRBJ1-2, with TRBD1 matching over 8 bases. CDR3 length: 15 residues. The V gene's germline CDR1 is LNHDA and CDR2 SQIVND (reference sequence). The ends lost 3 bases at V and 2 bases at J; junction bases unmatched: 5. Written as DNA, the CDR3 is TGTGCCAGTAGTATCCTTGGACAGGGAAACTATGGCTACACCTTC. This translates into CASSILGQGNYGYTF.

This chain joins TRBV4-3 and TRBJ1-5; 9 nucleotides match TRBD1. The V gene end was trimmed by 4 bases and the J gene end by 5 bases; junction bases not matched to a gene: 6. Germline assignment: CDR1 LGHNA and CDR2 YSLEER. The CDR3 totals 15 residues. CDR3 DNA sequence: TGCGCCAGCAGCCGTGTACAGGGGGCGGATCAGCCCCAGCATTTT. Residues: CASSRVQGADQPQHF.

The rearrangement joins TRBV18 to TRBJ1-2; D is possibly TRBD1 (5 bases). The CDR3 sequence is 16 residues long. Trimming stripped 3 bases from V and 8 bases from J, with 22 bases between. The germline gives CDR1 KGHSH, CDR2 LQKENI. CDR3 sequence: CASSPPGGGVGSGYTF. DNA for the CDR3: TGTGCCAGCTCACCCCCTGGTGGAGGGGTGGGTAGCGGCTACACCTTC. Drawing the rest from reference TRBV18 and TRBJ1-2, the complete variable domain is NAGVMQNPRHLVRRRGQEARLRCSPMKGHSHVYWYRQLPEEGLKFMVYLQKENIIDESGMPKERFSAEFPKEGPSILRIQQVVRGDSAAYFCASSPPGGGVGSGYTFGSGTRLTVV.

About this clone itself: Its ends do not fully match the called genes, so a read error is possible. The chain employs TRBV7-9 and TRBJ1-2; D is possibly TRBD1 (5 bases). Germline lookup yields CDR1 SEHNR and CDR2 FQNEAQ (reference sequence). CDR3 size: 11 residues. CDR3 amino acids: CASSFREGTAF. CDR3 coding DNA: TGTGCCAGCAGCTTCCGGGAGGGGACGGCCTTC.

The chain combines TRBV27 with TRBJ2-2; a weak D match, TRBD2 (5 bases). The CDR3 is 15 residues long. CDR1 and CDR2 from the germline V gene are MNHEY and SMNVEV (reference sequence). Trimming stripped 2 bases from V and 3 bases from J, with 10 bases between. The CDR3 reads CASSLRLAYTGELFF. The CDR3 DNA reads TGTGCCAGCAGTTTAAGGCTAGCTTACACCGGGGAGCTGTTTTTT.

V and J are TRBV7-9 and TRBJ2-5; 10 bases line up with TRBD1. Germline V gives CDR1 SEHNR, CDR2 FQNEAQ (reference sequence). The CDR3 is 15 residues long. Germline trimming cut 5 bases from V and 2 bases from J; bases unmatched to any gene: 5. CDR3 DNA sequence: TGTGCCAGCAGCGCCGGGACAGGGGAACAAGAGACCCAGTACTTC. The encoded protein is CASSAGTGEQETQYF.

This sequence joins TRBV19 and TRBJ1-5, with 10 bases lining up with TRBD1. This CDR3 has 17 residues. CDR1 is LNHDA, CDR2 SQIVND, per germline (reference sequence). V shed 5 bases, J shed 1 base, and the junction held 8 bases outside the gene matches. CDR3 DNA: TGTGCCAGTAGTGCTCCCGGGACAGGGGCCAGCAATCAGCCCCAGCATTTT. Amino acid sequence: CASSAPGTGASNQPQHF.

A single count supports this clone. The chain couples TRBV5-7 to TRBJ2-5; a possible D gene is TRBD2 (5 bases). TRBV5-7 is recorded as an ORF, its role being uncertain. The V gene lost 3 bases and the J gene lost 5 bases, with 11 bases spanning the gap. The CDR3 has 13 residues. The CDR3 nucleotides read TGTGCCAGCAGCTCGGCGCGCGGGGAGACCCAGTACTTC. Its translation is CASSSARGETQYF.

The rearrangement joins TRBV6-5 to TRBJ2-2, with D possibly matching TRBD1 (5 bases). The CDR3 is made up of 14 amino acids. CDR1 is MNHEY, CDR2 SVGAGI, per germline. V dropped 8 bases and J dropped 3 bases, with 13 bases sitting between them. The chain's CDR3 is CASYGQGDTGELFF. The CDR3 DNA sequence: TGTGCCAGCTATGGGCAGGGTGACACCGGGGAGCTGTTTTTT.

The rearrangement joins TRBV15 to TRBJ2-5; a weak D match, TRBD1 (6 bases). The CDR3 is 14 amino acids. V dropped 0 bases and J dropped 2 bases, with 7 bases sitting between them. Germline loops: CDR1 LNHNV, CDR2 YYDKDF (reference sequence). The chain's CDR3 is CATSREDRQETQYF. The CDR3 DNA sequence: TGTGCCACCAGCAGAGAGGACAGACAAGAGACCCAGTACTTC.

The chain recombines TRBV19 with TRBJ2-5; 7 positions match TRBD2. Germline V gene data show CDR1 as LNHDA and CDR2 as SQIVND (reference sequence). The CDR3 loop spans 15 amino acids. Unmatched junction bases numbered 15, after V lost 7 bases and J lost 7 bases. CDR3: CASIGGEAGRRTQYF. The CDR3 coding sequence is TGTGCCAGTATTGGGGGGGAGGCGGGCCGCCGGACCCAGTACTTC.